This record covers a single TCR beta chain. No antigen is known for it. The CDR3 runs to 15 residues. Germline values: CDR1 SGHTA, CDR2 FQGTGA. J was trimmed by 5 bases and V by 4 bases; bases with no gene match: 4. These data originate in a study of T cells in narcolepsy. In the study overall: Healthy controls were enrolled alongside patients with narcolepsy type 1 or type 2.

TCRdb's copy holds only in-frame clones and misses some; the assay was immunoSEQ multiplex PCR. The sample includes under 11,000 clones, roughly 77% seen only once; the top ten take 22%. Findings and caveats of the study: Blood of same and different patients, but not healthy controls, reportedly held recurring autoreactive clonotypes. Same-patient CSF and blood CD4+ T cell clonotypes included HCRT-specific and TRIB2-specific autoreactive ones.

The chain is built from TRBV7-3 and TRBJ2-7; TRBD2 agrees at 14 bases. The sequenced sample was CD45RA- memory CD8+ T cells from PBMCs. The sequence came from a human donor with narcolepsy. CDR3 loop: CASSYGTSGSDEQYF. The CDR3 DNA reads as TGTGCCAGCAGCTACGGGACTAGCGGGAGTGACGAGCAGTACTTC.